This is a list of T cell receptor beta chains from one sample in a study of CD8 T cells in ankylosing spondylitis. TCRdb re-analysed the 5' RACE reads in MiXCR, keeping a single row per CDR3 protein. The data contain some 700,000 distinct CDR3 sequences, 15% to 20% of them singletons. What was sequenced was blood, either unsorted or a sorted T cell fraction (not recorded which). The receptors were sampled from a male donor with ankylosing spondylitis. Both conserved end residues are part of each CDR3. A D gene is named only where the DNA matches it firmly. Expanded clones get a size class; other rows say once, few or many, or leave the size out.

length,J,V,D,size,DNA,CDR3
16,TRBJ1-4,TRBV14,TRBD1,NA,TGTGCCAGCAGCCAAAGAAGCCCAGGGGGGCGTGAAAAACTGTTTTTT,CASSQRSPGGREKLFF
13,TRBJ1-4,TRBV7-9,NA,few,TGTGCCAGCAGCCCCGGGGGTTATGAAAAACTGTTTTTT,CASSPGGYEKLFF
12,TRBJ1-2,TRBV29-1,TRBD1,NA,TGCAGCGTTGGTGGACAGGAGTATGGCTACACCTTC,CSVGGQEYGYTF
12,TRBJ2-3,TRBV20-1,NA,few,TGCAGCCGGAAAGGAGGCACAGATACGCAGTATTTT,CSRKGGTDTQYF
17,TRBJ2-2,TRBV4-1,TRBD2,few,TGCGCCAGCAGCCATCTGGGGAGCGGGAGGGGAACCGGGGAGCTGTTTTTT,CASSHLGSGRGTGELFF
14,TRBJ1-5,TRBV27,NA,many,TGTGCCAGCAGCATGGATGTCAATCGATTAGTCCAGCATTTT,CASSMDVNRLVQHF
15,TRBJ1-5,TRBV7-9,TRBD1,NA,TGTGCCAGCAGCTCAGAAGGGGGCCGAGGGCAGCCCCAGCATTTT,CASSSEGGRGQPQHF
16,TRBJ2-5,TRBV28,NA,NA,TGTGCCAGCACCCTTTCGGGCCTAGGGTTCAAAGAGACCCAGTACTTC,CASTLSGLGFKETQYF
14,TRBJ2-7,TRBV7-6,NA,few,TGTGCCAGCAGCTTAGAAGTAGGCAGCTACGAGCAGTACTTC,CASSLEVGSYEQYF
14,TRBJ2-3,TRBV5-4,NA,few,TGTGCCAGCAGCTTTGAGGGGGGGTCAGATACGCAGTATTTT,CASSFEGGSDTQYF
16,TRBJ2-2,TRBV28,NA,NA,TGTGCCAGCAGTTTCGCAGGGATTCTTCTATCTGGGGAGCTGTTTTTT,CASSFAGILLSGELFF
18,TRBJ2-1,TRBV3-1,TRBD2,NA,TGTGCCAGCAGCCAAGACCCGACGACTAGCGGGGGAGTGGATGAGCAGTTCTTC,CASSQDPTTSGGVDEQFF
15,TRBJ1-3,TRBV9,NA,many,TGTGCCAGCAGCGTAGACAATCTCTCTGGAAACACCATATATTTT,CASSVDNLSGNTIYF
14,TRBJ2-7,TRBV29-1,TRBD2,NA,TGCAGCGTTATAGCGGGGACGAGCTCCTACGAGCAGTACTTC,CSVIAGTSSYEQYF
15,TRBJ1-3,TRBV28,NA,NA,TGTGCCAGCAGTCCTGGTGCCCCCTCTGGAAACACCATATATTTT,CASSPGAPSGNTIYF
16,TRBJ1-3,TRBV18,NA,few,TGTGCCAGCTCACCCCTTCCTGAGTCGAGTGGAAACACCATATATTTT,CASSPLPESSGNTIYF
14,TRBJ2-4,TRBV11-2,NA,NA,TGTGCCAGCAGCTTAGCCCGAAAGGGGAACATTCAGTACTTC,CASSLARKGNIQYF
16,TRBJ1-5,TRBV12-3/TRBV12-4,NA,NA,TGTGCCAGCAGTCCGCGGGTCAGGGGAAGCAATCAGCCCCAGCATTTT,CASSPRVRGSNQPQHF
12,TRBJ2-4,TRBV7-8,NA,few,TGTGCCAGCAGCTCTTACAAAAACATTCAGTACTTC,CASSSYKNIQYF
13,TRBJ2-3,TRBV6-2/TRBV6-3,NA,NA,TGTGCCACCCGGGAGTACGGCACAGATACGCAGTATTTT,CATREYGTDTQYF
13,TRBJ1-1,TRBV27,NA,few,TGTGCCAGCAGTTTATCGCCGGTCACTGAAGCTTTCTTT,CASSLSPVTEAFF
15,TRBJ2-3,TRBV12-3/TRBV12-4,TRBD1,many,TGTGCCAGCAGTTCCCGGACAGGGATGGGTGATACGCAGTATTTT,CASSSRTGMGDTQYF
14,TRBJ2-3,TRBV5-5,NA,few,TGTGCCAGCAGCCTGGACCTAACTCCAGATACGCAGTATTTT,CASSLDLTPDTQYF
14,TRBJ1-2,TRBV9,NA,NA,TGTGCCAGCAGCCCTATGTTGGGGGGCCGAGGCTACACCTTC,CASSPMLGGRGYTF
16,TRBJ2-7,TRBV11-2,TRBD1,NA,TGTGCCAGCAGCCCCCTCGGGACAGGGGTATACAACGAGCAGTACTTC,CASSPLGTGVYNEQYF
13,TRBJ1-1,TRBV5-1,NA,few,TGCGCCAGCAGCTTGATGGGGGCTGGAGAAGCTTTCTTT,CASSLMGAGEAFF
19,TRBJ2-5,TRBV11-2,TRBD2,few,TGTGCCAGCAGCTTAGTCCCACCGACTAGCGGGGGATTGGGAGAGACCCAGTACTTC,CASSLVPPTSGGLGETQYF
15,TRBJ1-2,TRBV7-2,NA,NA,TGTGCCAGCAGCTCTGTTACAGGTAGCTTGGGTGGCTACACCTTC,CASSSVTGSLGGYTF
14,TRBJ2-3,TRBV20-1,TRBD2,few,TGCAGTGCTAGAGGGACTAGAGGCACAGATACGCAGTATTTT,CSARGTRGTDTQYF
15,TRBJ2-7,TRBV4-2,TRBD2,few,TGTGCCAGCAGCCAAGGGACTAGCGGGGGAGACGAGCAGTACTTC,CASSQGTSGGDEQYF
16,TRBJ1-3,TRBV6-5,TRBD1,NA,TGTGCCAGCAGCTTAAATTCAGGGGGCTCTGGAAACACCATATATTTT,CASSLNSGGSGNTIYF
14,TRBJ1-1,TRBV25-1,NA,few,TGTGCCAGCAGTGAATACGTTGGAGACACTGAAGCTTTCTTT,CASSEYVGDTEAFF
14,TRBJ2-1,TRBV29-1,NA,NA,TGCAGCGTTGGGGAAAGGTCGTCGGGCAATGAGCAGTTCTTC,CSVGERSSGNEQFF
17,TRBJ2-1,TRBV12-3/TRBV12-4,NA,NA,TGTGCCAGCACCGACCGGGGGACGGTCAGCTCCTACAATGAGCAGTTCTTC,CASTDRGTVSSYNEQFF
15,TRBJ2-4,TRBV11-3,TRBD1,NA,TGTGCCAGCAGCCGGGACAGGGAGTGGGAAAACATTCAGTACTTC,CASSRDREWENIQYF
18,TRBJ2-3,TRBV11-2,TRBD2,few,TGTGCCAGCAGCTTATTCCGACTAGCGGGAGTTCAAGCAGATACGCAGTATTTT,CASSLFRLAGVQADTQYF
17,TRBJ2-7,TRBV4-1,NA,NA,TGCGCCAGCAGCCAAGAAAGTGGCGGACCAAGCTCCTACGAGCAGTACTTC,CASSQESGGPSSYEQYF
15,TRBJ2-3,TRBV2,TRBD2,few,TGTGCCAGCAGTGAAGAAGCGGGGGTCACAGATACGCAGTATTTT,CASSEEAGVTDTQYF
15,TRBJ1-3,TRBV6-1,NA,NA,TGTGCCAGCAGTGAACAGTTTTACTCTGGAAACACCATATATTTT,CASSEQFYSGNTIYF
15,TRBJ1-1,TRBV29-1,NA,few,TGCAGCGTTGAGCGGTCATACAGACAAAACACTGAAGCTTTCTTT,CSVERSYRQNTEAFF
13,TRBJ2-7,TRBV18,NA,few,TGTGCCAGCTCGTATGACATCTCCTACGAGCAGTACTTC,CASSYDISYEQYF
13,TRBJ1-2,TRBV20-1,NA,NA,TGCAGTGCGACGGGACACCTTATTTATGGCTACACCTTC,CSATGHLIYGYTF
15,TRBJ2-5,TRBV5-1,TRBD2,NA,TGCGCCAGCAGCGCCGGACTAGCGGGACCAGAGACCCAGTACTTC,CASSAGLAGPETQYF
14,TRBJ2-3,TRBV29-1,NA,few,TGCAGCGCCGAGGGGGACTTACGGCGGGATACGCAGTATTTT,CSAEGDLRRDTQYF